What follows are 13 T cell receptor beta chains derived from one specimen sequenced in a study of OX40 agonist ivuxolimab in advanced cancers. Sequencing was performed with immunoSEQ multiplex PCR; in TCRdb, only in-frame clones are kept and a portion is missing. The sample yields about 69,000 clones, around 80% seen once. The source was CD4+ or CD8+ T cells sorted from blood, collected in a trial of the OX40 agonist ivuxolimab. The receptors stem from an adult with an advanced solid tumor such as melanoma, head and neck, liver or kidney cancer.

The chain joins TRBV10-3 to TRBJ1-2, with a possible D match to TRBD1 (5 bases). The length of the CDR3 is 14 residues. Germline V gene sequence: CDR1 ENHRY, CDR2 SYGVKD. V was pared by 5 bases and J by 0 bases, with 10 bases between. The CDR3 protein is CAISWTPANYGYTF. Here the CDR3 DNA reads TGTGCCATCAGTTGGACACCCGCTAACTATGGCTACACCTTC.

The chain combines TRBV5-4 with TRBJ2-1, with TRBD2 identical over 12 bases. There are 15 residues in the CDR3. Germline V gives CDR1 SGHNT, CDR2 YYREEE (reference sequence). J lost 7 bases, V lost 4 bases, and 6 bases had no gene match. The CDR3 loop reads CASSPSGGAINEQFF. CDR3 nucleotide sequence: TGTGCCAGCAGCCCTAGCGGGGGGGCTATAAATGAGCAGTTCTTC.

This clone has more than one count but fewer than ten. The J gene is TRBJ2-3, the V gene TRBV4-1; no reliable D call. With 3 bases removed from V and 4 bases from J, the gap between germline ends came to 14 bases. The CDR3 loop spans 15 amino acids. In germline, CDR1 is MGHRA, CDR2 YSYEKL. The CDR3 loop reads CASSQTEIPADTQYF. In DNA, the CDR3 is TGCGCCAGCAGCCAGACTGAAATCCCAGCAGATACGCAGTATTTT.

DNA of the CDR3: TGCGCCAGCAGCCAAGTAACAGTCTCTAATGAAAAACTGTTTTTT. Amino acid sequence: CASSQVTVSNEKLFF. The chain uses TRBV4-1 and TRBJ1-4; D is unclear. Germline V gene data show CDR1 as MGHRA and CDR2 as YSYEKL. V was cut by 1 base and J by 3 bases, with 9 bases left in between. This CDR3 spans 15 amino acids.

This clone was seen just once. The chain joins TRBV4-1 to TRBJ1-6, with 11 bases aligning to TRBD1. Germline V gives CDR1 MGHRA, CDR2 YSYEKL. The CDR3 sequence is 15 residues long. The V segment lost 8 bases and the J segment 1 base; nucleotides outside the gene matches: 1. CDR3 sequence (DNA): TGCGCCAGCCGGGACAGGGGGTCCTATAATTCACCCCTCCACTTT. This codes for CASRDRGSYNSPLHF.

This rearrangement joins TRBV29-1 to TRBJ2-3; tentative D call: TRBD2 (5 bases). V lost 4 bases and J lost 6, with 11 bases in between. This CDR3 comprises 12 residues. Germline CDR1 reads SQVTM; CDR2 reads ANQGSEA. The DNA of the CDR3 is TGCAGCGTTGGCGGGCAGGCGGATACGCAGTATTTT. Translated, it gives CSVGGQADTQYF.

The chain links TRBV9 to TRBJ2-3, with D tentatively TRBD1 or TRBD2 (5 bases each). Per the germline V gene, CDR1 is SGDLS and CDR2 is YYNGEE. V lost 0 bases, J lost 3 bases, and 14 bases lay in between. The CDR3 covers 16 residues. CDR3 in amino acids: CASSVGRGVGTDTQYF. The CDR3 nucleotides read TGTGCCAGCAGCGTAGGACGAGGGGTAGGGACAGATACGCAGTATTTT.

This chain uses TRBV15 with TRBJ1-5; D unclear. Germline CDR1 LNHNV, CDR2 YYDKDF (reference sequence). V was cut by 5 bases and J by 0 bases, with 14 bases left in between. This CDR3 has 16 residues. The DNA for the CDR3 is TGTGCCACCAGCCCTCGACCCGATACTAGCAATCAGCCCCAGCATTTT. Translation: CATSPRPDTSNQPQHF.

This clone was recorded only once. CDR3 loop: CASSFPSAGRFYNEQFF. The CDR3 DNA is TGTGCCAGCAGCTTCCCCAGCGCGGGACGTTTCTACAATGAGCAGTTCTTC. The chain links TRBV11-2 to TRBJ2-1; weak D call: TRBD2 (6 bases). Trimming removed 3 bases at V and 3 bases at J, with 18 bases between. CDR1 and CDR2 (germline): SGHAT, FQNNGV. This CDR3 contains 17 residues.

This chain links TRBV30 with TRBJ2-2; possibly TRBD1 for D (5 bases). The germline V gene encodes CDR1 GTSNPN and CDR2 SVGIG (reference sequence). CDR3 size: 13 residues. V lost 3 bases to trimming and J lost 7 bases, with 12 bases between them. CDR3 DNA sequence: TGTGCCTGGAGGGTAGGGGTTCACGGGGAGCTGTTTTTT. This translates into CAWRVGVHGELFF.

This chain uses TRBV7-9 with TRBJ1-4; D unclear. The CDR3 totals 14 residues. Between the trimmed V and J ends, which lost 3 bases and 2 bases, there was a span of 7 bases. Germline loops: CDR1 SEHNR, CDR2 FQNEAQ (reference sequence). The CDR3 region has the DNA TGTGCCAGCAGCTTGCGAGGGACTAATGAAAAACTGTTTTTT. This codes for CASSLRGTNEKLFF.

The rearrangement uses TRBV6-8 and TRBJ2-4; weak D call: TRBD2 (5 bases). V shed 2 bases and J shed 3 bases, with 8 bases lying between them. The CDR3 contains 14 residues. CDR1 MNHGY and CDR2 SAAAGT come from the germline V gene. The CDR3 bases are TGTGCCAGCAGTTACCAAGAGGGCAAAAACATTCAGTACTTC. Translation: CASSYQEGKNIQYF.

The chain is built from TRBV30 and TRBJ2-2; D perhaps matches TRBD1 (8 bases). The CDR3 is 15 amino acids. V gave up 2 bases and J gave up 4 bases, with 14 bases separating them. Germline V gene sequence: CDR1 GTSNPN, CDR2 SVGIG (reference sequence). The CDR3 region is CAWSRSGTGTGELFF. The CDR3 DNA is TGTGCCTGGAGTCGGAGCGGGACAGGCACCGGGGAGCTGTTTTTT.